The entry that follows covers one TCR beta chain sequence. The target antigen is unknown. V was shortened by 1 base and J by 3 bases, with 11 bases between the two germline ends. The length of the CDR3 is 14 residues. Germline-derived CDR1 and CDR2 are SGHRS and YFSETQ. The analysis combined second doses at about 4 or about 12 weeks. Clones were sequenced by immunoSEQ multiplex PCR, and TCRdb holds only the in-frame ones, with some missing. The data show 100,000 to 120,000 clones, 85% to 90% seen once. This sample stems from a study of T cell responses to AZD1222 COVID-19 vaccine. Findings of the study overall: Nearly half of spike-specific TCRs reportedly target unmutated variant regions. CD4 TCRs covered the whole spike, strongest at regions 160-218 and 743-854.

The genes are TRBV5-1 and TRBJ2-7; D perhaps matches TRBD1 (5 bases). The sequence came from an adult who received the AZD1222 COVID-19 vaccine. This specimen was peripheral blood, taken 28 days after the second AZD1222 dose. The CDR3 loop reads CASSLTGPLYEQYF. The CDR3, as DNA: TGCGCCAGCAGCTTGACAGGACCACTCTACGAGCAGTACTTC.